This TCR beta chain was obtained from a study of blood T cell repertoires in COVID-19. Trimming pared 2 bases from V and 8 bases from J, leaving 8 bases between. This CDR3 region has 13 residues. Germline CDR1 SGHTS, CDR2 YDEGEE. Clones were read by immunoSEQ multiplex PCR, and TCRdb kept only the in-frame ones, dropping some. The data contain around 74,000 clones, roughly 87% of them singletons. Material for sequencing was peripheral blood. This receptor was taken from a man aged 25-45 years with acute or convalescent COVID-19. The V call is TRBV5-8, the J call TRBJ1-6; possibly TRBD1 for D (6 bases). The CDR3 loop is CASSFRQDSPLHF. The CDR3 bases are TGTGCCAGCAGCTTTCGACAGGATTCACCCCTCCACTTT.